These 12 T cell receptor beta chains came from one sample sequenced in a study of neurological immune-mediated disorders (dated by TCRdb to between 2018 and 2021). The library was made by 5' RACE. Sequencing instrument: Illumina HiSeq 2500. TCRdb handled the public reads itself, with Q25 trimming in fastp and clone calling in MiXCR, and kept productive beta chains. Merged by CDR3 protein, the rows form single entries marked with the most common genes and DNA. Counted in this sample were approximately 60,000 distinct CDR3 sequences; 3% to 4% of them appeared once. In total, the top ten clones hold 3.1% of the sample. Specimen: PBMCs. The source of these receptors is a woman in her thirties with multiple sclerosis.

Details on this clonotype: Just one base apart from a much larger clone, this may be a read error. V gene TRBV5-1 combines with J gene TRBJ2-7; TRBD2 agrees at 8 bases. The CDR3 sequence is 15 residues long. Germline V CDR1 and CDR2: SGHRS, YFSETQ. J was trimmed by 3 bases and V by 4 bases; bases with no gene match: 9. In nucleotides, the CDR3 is TGCGCCAGCAGCGTTAGCGGGACGATCTTCTACGAGCAGTACTTC. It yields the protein CASSVSGTIFYEQYF.

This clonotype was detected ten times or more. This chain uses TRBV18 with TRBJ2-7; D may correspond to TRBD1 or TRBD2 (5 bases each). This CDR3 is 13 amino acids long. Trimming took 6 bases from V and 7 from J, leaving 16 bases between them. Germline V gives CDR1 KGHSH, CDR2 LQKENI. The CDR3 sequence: CASSPGDPPEQYF. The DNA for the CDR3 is TGTGCCAGCTCCCCCGGGGACCCCCCGGAGCAGTACTTC.

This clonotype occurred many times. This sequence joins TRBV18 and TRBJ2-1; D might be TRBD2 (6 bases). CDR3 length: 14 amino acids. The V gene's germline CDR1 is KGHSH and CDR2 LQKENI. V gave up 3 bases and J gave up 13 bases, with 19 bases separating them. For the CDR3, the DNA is TGTGCCAGCTCACCGTCCAGCTCCCGGGACTTTCAGTTCTTC. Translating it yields CASSPSSSRDFQFF. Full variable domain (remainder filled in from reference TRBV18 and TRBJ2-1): NAGVMQNPRHLVRRRGQEARLRCSPMKGHSHVYWYRQLPEEGLKFMVYLQKENIIDESGMPKERFSAEFPKEGPSILRIQQVVRGDSAAYFCASSPSSSRDFQFFGPGTRLTVL.

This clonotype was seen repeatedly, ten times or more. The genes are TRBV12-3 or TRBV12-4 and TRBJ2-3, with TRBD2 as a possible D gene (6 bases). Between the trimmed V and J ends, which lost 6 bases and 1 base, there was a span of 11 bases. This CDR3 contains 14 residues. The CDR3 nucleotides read TGTGCCAGCAGGCGGGGCGGGGGCACAGATACGCAGTATTTT. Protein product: CASRRGGGTDTQYF.

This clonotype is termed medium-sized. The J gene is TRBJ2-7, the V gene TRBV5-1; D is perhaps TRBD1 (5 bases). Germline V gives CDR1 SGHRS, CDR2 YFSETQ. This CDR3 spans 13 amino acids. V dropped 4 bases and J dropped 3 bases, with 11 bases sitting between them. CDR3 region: CASSDGRGYEQYF. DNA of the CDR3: TGCGCCAGCAGCGATGGTAGGGGCTACGAGCAGTACTTC.

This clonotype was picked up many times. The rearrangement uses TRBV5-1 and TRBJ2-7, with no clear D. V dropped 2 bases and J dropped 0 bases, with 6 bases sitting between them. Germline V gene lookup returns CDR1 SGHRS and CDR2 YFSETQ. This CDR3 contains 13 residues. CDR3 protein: CASSFYSSYEQYF. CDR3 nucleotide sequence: TGCGCCAGCAGCTTCTATAGCTCCTACGAGCAGTACTTC.

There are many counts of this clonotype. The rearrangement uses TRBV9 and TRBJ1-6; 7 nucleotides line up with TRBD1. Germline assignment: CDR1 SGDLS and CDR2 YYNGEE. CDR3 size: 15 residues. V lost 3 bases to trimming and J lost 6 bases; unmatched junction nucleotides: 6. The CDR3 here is CASSATGALNSPLHF. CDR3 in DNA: TGTGCCAGCAGCGCTACAGGGGCCCTTAATTCACCCCTCCACTTT.

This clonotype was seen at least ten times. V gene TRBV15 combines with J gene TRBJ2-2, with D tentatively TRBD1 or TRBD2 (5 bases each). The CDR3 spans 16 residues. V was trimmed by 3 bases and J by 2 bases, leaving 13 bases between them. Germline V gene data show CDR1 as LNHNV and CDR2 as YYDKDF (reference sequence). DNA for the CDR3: TGTGCCACCAGCAGGGGCAGAGGGGAAAACACCGGGGAGCTGTTTTTT. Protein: CATSRGRGENTGELFF.

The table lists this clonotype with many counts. The CDR3: CASSSPGTSFDEQFF. The CDR3 nucleotides are TGTGCCAGCAGCTCCCCCGGGACTAGTTTTGATGAGCAGTTCTTC. V and J are TRBV7-9 and TRBJ2-1; 8 bases match TRBD2. With 4 bases clipped from V and 8 bases from J, the junction kept 10 bases outside the gene matches. Germline V gives CDR1 SEHNR, CDR2 FQNEAQ (reference sequence). This CDR3 contains 15 residues.

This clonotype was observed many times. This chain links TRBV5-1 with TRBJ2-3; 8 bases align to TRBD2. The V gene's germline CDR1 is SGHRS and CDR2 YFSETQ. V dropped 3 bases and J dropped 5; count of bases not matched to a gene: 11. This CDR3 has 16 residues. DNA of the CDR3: TGCGCCAGCAGCTCGGGTGTCGGGGGGGCGCTAGATACGCAGTATTTT. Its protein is CASSSGVGGALDTQYF.

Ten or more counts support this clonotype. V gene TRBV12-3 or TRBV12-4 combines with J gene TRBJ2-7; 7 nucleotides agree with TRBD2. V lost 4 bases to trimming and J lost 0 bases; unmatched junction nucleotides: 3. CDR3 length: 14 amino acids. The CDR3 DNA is TGTGCCAGCAGTTCCGTAGCGGGCTCCTACGAGCAGTACTTC. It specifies CASSSVAGSYEQYF.

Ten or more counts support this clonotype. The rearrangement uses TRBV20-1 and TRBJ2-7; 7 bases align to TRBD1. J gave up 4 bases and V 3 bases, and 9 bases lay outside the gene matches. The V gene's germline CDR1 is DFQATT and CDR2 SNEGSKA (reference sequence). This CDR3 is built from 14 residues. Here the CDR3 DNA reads TGCAGTGCTAGTGTCCCAAGGGGGCCGTACGAGCAGTACTTC. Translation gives CSASVPRGPYEQYF.